This T cell receptor beta chain was captured in a study of T-cell memory formation after mild COVID-19. Overall study context: Largely donor-specific sequence clusters came from a couple of donors. General study points: There were some responding clones in pre-infection memory, which suggested that cross-reactive memory had joined. Clones contracting day 15 to 85 were balanced CD4/CD8; later expanders leaned CD4+.

The V and J ends lost 2 bases and 5 bases, in that order; junction bases with no gene match: 2. This CDR3 comprises 15 residues. From germline, CDR1 is KGHDR and CDR2 SFDVKD. The sample holds a few counts of this clonotype. What it recognizes is unknown. MiXCR, applied by TCRdb to the 5' RACE reads, yields one record per CDR3 protein. The data hold fewer than 60,000 distinct CDR3 sequences, with 25% to 30% observed a single time. This sequence was found in a man between 18 and 35 years old who had mild COVID-19 (a few samples of this study predate the infection). Cell type and time point are not known. The chain is built from TRBV24-1 and TRBJ2-2, with 9 bases matching TRBD1. Sequencing was carried out using PBMCs or a T cell subset sorted from them (not recorded which). The CDR3 nucleotides read TGTGCCACCAGTGATTCGGGACAGGGTACCGGGGAGCTGTTTTTT. It encodes CATSDSGQGTGELFF.